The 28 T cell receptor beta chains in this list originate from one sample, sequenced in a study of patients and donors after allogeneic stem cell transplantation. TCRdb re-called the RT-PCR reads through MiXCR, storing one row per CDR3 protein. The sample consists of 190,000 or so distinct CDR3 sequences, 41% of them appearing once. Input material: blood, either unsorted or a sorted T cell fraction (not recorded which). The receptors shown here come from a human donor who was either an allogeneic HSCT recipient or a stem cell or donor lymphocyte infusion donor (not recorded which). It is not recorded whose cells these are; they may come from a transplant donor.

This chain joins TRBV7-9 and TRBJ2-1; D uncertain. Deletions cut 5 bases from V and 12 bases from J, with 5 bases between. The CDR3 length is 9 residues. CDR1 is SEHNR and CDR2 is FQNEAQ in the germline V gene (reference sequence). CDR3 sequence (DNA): TGTGCCAGCAGCCCGACGCAGTTCTTC. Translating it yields CASSPTQFF.

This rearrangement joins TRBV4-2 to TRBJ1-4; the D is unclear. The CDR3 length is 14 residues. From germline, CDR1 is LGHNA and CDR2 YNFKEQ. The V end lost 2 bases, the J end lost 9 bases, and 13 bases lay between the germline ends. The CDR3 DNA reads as TGTGCCAGCAGCCAACTGGGCGATGGGCAAAAACTGTTTTTT. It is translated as CASSQLGDGQKLFF.

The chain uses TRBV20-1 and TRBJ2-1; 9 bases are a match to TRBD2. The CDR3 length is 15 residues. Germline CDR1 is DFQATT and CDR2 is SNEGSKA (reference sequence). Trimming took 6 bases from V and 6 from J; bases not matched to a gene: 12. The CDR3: CSATGTSIRGNEQFF. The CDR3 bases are TGCAGTGCCACCGGGACTAGCATTCGGGGCAATGAGCAGTTCTTC.

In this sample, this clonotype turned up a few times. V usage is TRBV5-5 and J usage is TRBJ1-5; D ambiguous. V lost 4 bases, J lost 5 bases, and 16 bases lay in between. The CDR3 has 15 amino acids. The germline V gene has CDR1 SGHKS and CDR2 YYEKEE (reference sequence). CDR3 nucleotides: TGTGCCAGCAGCCGTGCAGTGGGGTCGGATCAGCCCCAGCATTTT. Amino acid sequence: CASSRAVGSDQPQHF.

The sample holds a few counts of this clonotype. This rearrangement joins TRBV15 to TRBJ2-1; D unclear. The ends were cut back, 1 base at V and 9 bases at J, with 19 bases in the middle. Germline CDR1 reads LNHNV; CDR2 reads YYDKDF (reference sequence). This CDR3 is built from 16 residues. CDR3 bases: TGTGCCACCAGCAGAGGAACAACGAGTTACCGGCCTGAGCAGTTCTTC. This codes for CATSRGTTSYRPEQFF.

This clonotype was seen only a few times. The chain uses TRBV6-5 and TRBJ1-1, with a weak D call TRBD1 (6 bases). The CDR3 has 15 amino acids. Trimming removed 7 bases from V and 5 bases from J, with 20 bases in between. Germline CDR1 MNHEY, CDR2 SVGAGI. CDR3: CASNLLGGSGTEAFF. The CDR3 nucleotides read TGTGCCAGCAACCTTCTCGGGGGCAGCGGTACTGAAGCTTTCTTT.

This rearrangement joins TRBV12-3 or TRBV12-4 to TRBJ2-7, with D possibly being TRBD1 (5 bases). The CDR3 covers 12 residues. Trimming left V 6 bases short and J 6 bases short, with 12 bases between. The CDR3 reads CASREDSSEQYF. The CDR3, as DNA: TGTGCCAGCAGGGAAGACAGTTCCGAGCAGTACTTC.

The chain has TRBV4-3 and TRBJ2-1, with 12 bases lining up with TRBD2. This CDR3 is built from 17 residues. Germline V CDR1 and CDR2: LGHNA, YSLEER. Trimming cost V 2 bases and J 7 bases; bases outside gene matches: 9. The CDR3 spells CASSQRASGRAGNEQFF. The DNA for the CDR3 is TGCGCCAGCAGCCAAAGGGCTAGCGGGAGGGCCGGGAATGAGCAGTTCTTC.

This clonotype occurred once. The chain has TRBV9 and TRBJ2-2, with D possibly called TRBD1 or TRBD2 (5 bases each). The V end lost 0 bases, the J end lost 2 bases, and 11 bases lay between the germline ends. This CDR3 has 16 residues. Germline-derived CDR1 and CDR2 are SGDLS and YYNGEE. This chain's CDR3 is CASSVAGWDNTGELFF. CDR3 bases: TGTGCCAGCAGCGTAGCGGGATGGGACAACACCGGGGAGCTGTTTTTT.

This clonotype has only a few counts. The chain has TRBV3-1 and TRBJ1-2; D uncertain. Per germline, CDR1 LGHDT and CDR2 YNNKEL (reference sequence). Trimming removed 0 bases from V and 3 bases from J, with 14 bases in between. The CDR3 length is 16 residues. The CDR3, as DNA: TGTGCCAGCAGCCAAGATCTGAACACCGCGGACTATGGCTACACCTTC. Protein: CASSQDLNTADYGYTF.

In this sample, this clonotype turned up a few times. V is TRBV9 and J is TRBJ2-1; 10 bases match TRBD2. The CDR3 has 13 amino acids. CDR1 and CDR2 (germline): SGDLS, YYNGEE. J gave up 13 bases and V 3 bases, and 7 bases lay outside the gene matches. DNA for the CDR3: TGTGCCAGCAGCGGAGGACTAGCGGCCCTTCAGTTCTTC. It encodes CASSGGLAALQFF.

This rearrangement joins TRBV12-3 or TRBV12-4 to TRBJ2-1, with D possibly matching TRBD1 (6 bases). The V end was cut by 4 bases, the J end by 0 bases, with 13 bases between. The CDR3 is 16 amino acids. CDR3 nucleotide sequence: TGTGCCAGCAGTTCCACAGGGTCGAGCTCCTACAATGAGCAGTTCTTC. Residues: CASSSTGSSSYNEQFF.

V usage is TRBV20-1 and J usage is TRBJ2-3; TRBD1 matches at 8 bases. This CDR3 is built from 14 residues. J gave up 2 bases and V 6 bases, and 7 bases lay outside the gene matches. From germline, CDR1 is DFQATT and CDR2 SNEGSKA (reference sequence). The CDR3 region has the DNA TGCAGTGCCTTCACAGGGGGATACACAGATACGCAGTATTTT. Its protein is CSAFTGGYTDTQYF.

The CDR3 bases are TGTGCCAGCAGCGTAGATGGGACCCAAGAGCAGTACTTC. Translated: CASSVDGTQEQYF. This rearrangement joins TRBV9 to TRBJ2-7; D is perhaps TRBD1 or TRBD2 (5 bases each). With 0 bases removed from V and 7 bases from J, the gap between germline ends came to 11 bases. Germline CDR1 and CDR2: SGDLS and YYNGEE. The CDR3 consists of 13 residues. The whole variable domain, remainder taken from reference TRBV9 and TRBJ2-7, is DSGVTQTPKHLITATGQRVTLRCSPRSGDLSVYWYQQSLDQGLQFLIQYYNGEERAKGNILERFSAQQFPDLHSELNLSSLELGDSALYFCASSVDGTQEQYFGPGTRLTVT.

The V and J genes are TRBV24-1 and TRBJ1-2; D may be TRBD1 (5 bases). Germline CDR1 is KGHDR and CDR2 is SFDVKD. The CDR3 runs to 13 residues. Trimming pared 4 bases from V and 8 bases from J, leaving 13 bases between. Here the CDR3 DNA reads TGTGCCACCAGTGAGCCAGGGTATGGGGGCTACACCTTC. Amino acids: CATSEPGYGGYTF.

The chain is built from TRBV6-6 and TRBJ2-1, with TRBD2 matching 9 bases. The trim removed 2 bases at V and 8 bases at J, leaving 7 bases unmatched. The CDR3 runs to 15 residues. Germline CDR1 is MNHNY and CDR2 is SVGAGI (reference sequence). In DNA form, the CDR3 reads TGTGCCAGCAGTTACGGAGCGGGAGGCAGGGATGAGCAGTTCTTC. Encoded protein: CASSYGAGGRDEQFF.

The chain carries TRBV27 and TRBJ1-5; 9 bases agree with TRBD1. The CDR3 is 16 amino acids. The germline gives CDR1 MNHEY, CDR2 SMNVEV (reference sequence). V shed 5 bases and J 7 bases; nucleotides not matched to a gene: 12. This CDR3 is CASSTTGTGRSQPQHF. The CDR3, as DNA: TGTGCCAGCAGTACGACCGGGACAGGGCGGAGCCAGCCCCAGCATTTT.

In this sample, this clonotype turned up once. The CDR3 protein is CASSLMAQGGEAFF. CDR3 DNA: TGTGCCAGCAGCTTAATGGCACAGGGTGGTGAAGCTTTCTTT. The chain is built from TRBV7-3 and TRBJ1-1; D might be TRBD1 (6 bases). This CDR3 is 14 amino acids long. Trimming left V 1 base short and J 7 bases short, with 13 bases between. CDR1 and CDR2 (germline): SGHTA, FQGTGA.

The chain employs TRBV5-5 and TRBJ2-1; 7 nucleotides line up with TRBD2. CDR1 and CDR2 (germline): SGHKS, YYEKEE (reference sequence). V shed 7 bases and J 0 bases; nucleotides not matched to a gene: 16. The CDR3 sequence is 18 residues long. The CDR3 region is CASQPNPTGGGSYNEQFF. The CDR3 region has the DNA TGTGCCAGCCAACCTAACCCGACCGGCGGGGGCTCCTACAATGAGCAGTTCTTC. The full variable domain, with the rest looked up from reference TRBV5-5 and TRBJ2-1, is DAGVTQSPTHLIKTRGQQVTLRCSPISGHKSVSWYQQVLGQGPQFIFQYYEKEERGRGNFPDRFSARQFPNYSSELNVNALLLGDSALYLCASQPNPTGGGSYNEQFFGPGTRLTVL.

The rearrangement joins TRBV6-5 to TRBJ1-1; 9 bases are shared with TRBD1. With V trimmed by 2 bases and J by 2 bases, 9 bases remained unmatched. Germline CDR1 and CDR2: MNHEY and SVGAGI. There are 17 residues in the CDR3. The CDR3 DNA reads TGTGCCAGCAGTTACCACCGGACAGGGGCTCTCAACACTGAAGCTTTCTTT. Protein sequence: CASSYHRTGALNTEAFF.

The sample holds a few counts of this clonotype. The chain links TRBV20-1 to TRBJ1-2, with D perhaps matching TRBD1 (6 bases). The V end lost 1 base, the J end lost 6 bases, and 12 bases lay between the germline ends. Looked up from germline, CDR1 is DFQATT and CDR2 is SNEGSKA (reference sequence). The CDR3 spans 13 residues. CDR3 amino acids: CSARVSGVDGYTF. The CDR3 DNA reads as TGCAGTGCTAGAGTTTCAGGGGTGGATGGCTACACCTTC.

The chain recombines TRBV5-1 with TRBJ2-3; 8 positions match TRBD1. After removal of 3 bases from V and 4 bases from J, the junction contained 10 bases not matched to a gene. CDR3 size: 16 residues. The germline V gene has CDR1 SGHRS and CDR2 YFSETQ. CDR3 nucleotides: TGCGCCAGCAGCTCTACCCAGGACAGGGAACCAGATACGCAGTATTTT. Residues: CASSSTQDREPDTQYF.

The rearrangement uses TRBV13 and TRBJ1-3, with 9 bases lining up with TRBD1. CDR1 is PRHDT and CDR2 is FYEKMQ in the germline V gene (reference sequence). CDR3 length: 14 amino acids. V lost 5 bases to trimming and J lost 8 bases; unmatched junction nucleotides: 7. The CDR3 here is CASSPRDREYTIYF. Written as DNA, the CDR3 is TGTGCCAGCAGCCCCCGGGACAGGGAATACACCATATATTTT.

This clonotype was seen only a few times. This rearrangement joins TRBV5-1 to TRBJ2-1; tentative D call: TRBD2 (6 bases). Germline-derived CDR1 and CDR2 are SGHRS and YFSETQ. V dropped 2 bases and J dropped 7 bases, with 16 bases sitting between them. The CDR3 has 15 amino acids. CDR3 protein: CASSLAPGLSNEQFF. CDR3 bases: TGCGCCAGCAGCTTAGCCCCGGGACTCTCAAATGAGCAGTTCTTC.

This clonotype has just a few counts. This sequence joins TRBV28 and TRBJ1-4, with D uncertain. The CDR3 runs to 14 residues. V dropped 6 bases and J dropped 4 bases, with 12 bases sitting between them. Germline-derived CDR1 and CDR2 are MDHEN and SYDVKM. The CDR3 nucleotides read TGTGCCAGCAGCCGACGGACTATTAATGAAAAACTGTTTTTT. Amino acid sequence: CASSRRTINEKLFF.

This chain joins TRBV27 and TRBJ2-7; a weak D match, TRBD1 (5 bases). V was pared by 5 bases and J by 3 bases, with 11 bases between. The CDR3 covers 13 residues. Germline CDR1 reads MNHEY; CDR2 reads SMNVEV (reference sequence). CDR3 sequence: CASSRQLDYEQYF. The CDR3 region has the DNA TGTGCCAGCAGTCGACAGTTAGACTACGAGCAGTACTTC.

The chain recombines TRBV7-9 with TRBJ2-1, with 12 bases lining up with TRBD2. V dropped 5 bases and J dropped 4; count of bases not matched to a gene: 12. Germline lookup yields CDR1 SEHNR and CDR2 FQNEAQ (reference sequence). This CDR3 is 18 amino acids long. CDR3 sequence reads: CASSHGLAGILPYNEQFF. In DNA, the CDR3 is TGTGCCAGCAGCCACGGACTAGCGGGAATTCTACCTTACAATGAGCAGTTCTTC.

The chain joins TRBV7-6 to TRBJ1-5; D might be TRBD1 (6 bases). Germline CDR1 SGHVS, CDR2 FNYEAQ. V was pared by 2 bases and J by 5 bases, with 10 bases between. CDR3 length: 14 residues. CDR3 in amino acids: CASSLTQGHQPQHF. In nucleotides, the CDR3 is TGTGCCAGCAGCTTAACACAGGGCCATCAGCCCCAGCATTTT.